Sequencing of this T cell receptor beta chain was carried out in a study of cytomegalovirus exposure and HLA in healthy donors (dated by TCRdb to about 2017). General notes on the study: The 650 to 750 repertoires of the first cohort and the roughly 110 validation repertoires were produced on the same platform, according to a later analysis. The study aimed to test whether cataloging public T cell receptors could reveal signatures of past pathogen exposure. In addition to the first cohort of 666 subjects, a separate validation cohort of 100 to 150 different subjects was used. To predict cytomegalovirus infection status, the study combined high-throughput TCR immunosequencing, statistical association of individual TCRs with disease status, and machine learning.

The donors were included in the validation cohort of 90 to 150 subjects, a group kept apart from the roughly 690-subject first cohort. A remark on this clone: It has no known antigen specificity. No quality values exist for individual bases; no much larger clone is one base distant.

Results the study describes overall, beyond this receptor: The authors suggested that the approach could potentially be generalized to other disease states and immunological phenotypes. In vitro tests confirmed that three of the cytomegalovirus-associated TCR beta chains recognize cytomegalovirus antigens. A later analysis lacked HLA typing for the validation cohort, so it scored co-occurrence in that cohort across all 110 or so repertoires. Of the cluster scores, approximately 94% were above 0 in a later analysis, which found that TCRs clustered in the first cohort also tended to co-occur in the roughly 130 validation repertoires. The classifier was reported to diagnose cytomegalovirus status with high specificity and sensitivity in both the original and validation cohorts. The study listed 164 TCR beta chains as associated with cytomegalovirus. Most TCR sequences were observed very rarely across donors, whereas some public TCRs were present in many individuals.

Receptors were amplified or captured by the immunoSEQ multiplex PCR assay. Regarding the original processing steps: To diagnose cytomegalovirus status from the catalog of TCR beta chain sequences, a statistical classification framework was built. The immuneACCESS repertoire file appears here via TCRdb, limited to in-frame rearrangements. These files lack a portion of the clones; in checked studies, under half of the deficit traces to unresolved V genes, and the cause of the others is not known. That table furnishes V, J and clone size, whereas the DNA furnished D and trimming. This sample comprises about 160,000 clones, approximately 84% of them detected only once. The top ten hold roughly a tenth of the sample. CDR3 length: 14 amino acids, cysteine to phenylalanine. Left in the record is the CDR3 DNA by itself, 42 bases read in frame from the first base. Per the germline V gene, SGHDT is the CDR1 and YYEEEE is the CDR2. V and J lose 0 bases and 7 bases, and a span of 14 bases separates them.

The receptor chain draws on TRBV5-6 and TRBJ2-7, with TRBD2 perhaps the D gene, on 6 matching bases. The clonotype was recovered from a man aged 30 to 45 in good health and CMV-seropositive. Input material: PBMCs. The CDR3 protein: CASSLERRAEEQYF. The nucleotide sequence reads TGTGCCAGCAGCTTGGAGCGGAGGGCCGAAGAGCAGTACTTC.